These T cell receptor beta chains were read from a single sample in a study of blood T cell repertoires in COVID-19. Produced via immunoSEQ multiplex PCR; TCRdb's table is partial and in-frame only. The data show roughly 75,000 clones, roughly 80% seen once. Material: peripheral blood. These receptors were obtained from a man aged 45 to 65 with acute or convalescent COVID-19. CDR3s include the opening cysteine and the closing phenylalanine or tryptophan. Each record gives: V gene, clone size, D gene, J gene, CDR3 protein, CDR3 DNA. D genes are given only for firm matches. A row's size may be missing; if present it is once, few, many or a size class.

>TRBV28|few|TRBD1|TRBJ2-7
CASSLRRGQGASYF
TGTGCCAGCAGTTTAAGAAGGGGACAGGGAGCGTCGTACTTC
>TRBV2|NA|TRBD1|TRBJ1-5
CASGDRVHQPQHF
TGTGCCAGTGGGGACAGGGTCCATCAGCCCCAGCATTTT
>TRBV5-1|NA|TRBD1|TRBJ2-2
CASSTEDRGINTGELFF
TGCGCCAGCAGCACGGAGGACAGGGGGATAAACACCGGGGAGCTGTTTTTT
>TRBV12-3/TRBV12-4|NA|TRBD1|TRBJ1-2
CASSLRGSGYTF
TGTGCCAGCAGTCTCAGGGGGAGCGGCTACACCTTC
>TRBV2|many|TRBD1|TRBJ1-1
CASSKDRAMNTEAFF
TGTGCCAGCAGTAAAGACAGGGCTATGAACACTGAAGCTTTCTTT
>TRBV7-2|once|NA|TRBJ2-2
CASSFVGLGGELFF
TGTGCCAGCAGCTTCGTGGGGCTCGGCGGGGAGCTGTTTTTT
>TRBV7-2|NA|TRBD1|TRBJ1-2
CASSLDSGGNYGYTF
TGTGCCAGCAGCTTAGATTCAGGGGGTAACTATGGCTACACCTTC
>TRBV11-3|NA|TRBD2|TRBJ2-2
CASSLREGGELFF
TGTGCCAGCAGCTTAAGGGAGGGAGGGGAGCTGTTTTTT
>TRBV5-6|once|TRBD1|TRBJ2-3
CASSPGTGGLGDTQYF
TGTGCCAGCAGCCCTGGGACAGGGGGCCTGGGAGATACGCAGTATTTT
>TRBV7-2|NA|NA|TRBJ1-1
CASSFPGRSTEAFF
TGTGCCAGCAGCTTCCCAGGGAGGTCCACTGAAGCTTTCTTT
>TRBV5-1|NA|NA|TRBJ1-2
CASSSDTGTYGYTF
TGCGCCAGCAGCTCCGACACAGGGACCTATGGCTACACCTTC
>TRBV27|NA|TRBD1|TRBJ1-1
CASSLAWDRGISEAFF
TGTGCCAGCAGTTTAGCGTGGGACAGGGGAATATCTGAAGCTTTCTTT
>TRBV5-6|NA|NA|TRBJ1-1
CASSLVYRMNTEAFF
TGTGCCAGCAGCTTGGTTTACAGGATGAACACTGAAGCTTTCTTT
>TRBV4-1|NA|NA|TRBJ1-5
CASSQGQMGRGNQPQHF
TGCGCCAGCAGCCAAGGCCAGATGGGCAGGGGTAATCAGCCCCAGCATTTT
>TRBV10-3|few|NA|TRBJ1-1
CAISDRHNTEAFF
TGTGCCATCAGTGATCGACACAACACTGAAGCTTTCTTT
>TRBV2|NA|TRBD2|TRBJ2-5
CASSGALGGQETQYF
TGTGCCAGCAGTGGGGCTTTGGGGGGGCAAGAGACCCAGTACTTC
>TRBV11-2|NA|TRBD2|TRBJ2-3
CASSSSGLAADTQYF
TGTGCCAGCAGCTCCTCGGGACTAGCCGCAGATACGCAGTATTTT
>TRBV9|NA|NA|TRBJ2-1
CASSPSTGSYNEQFF
TGTGCCAGCAGCCCATCGACAGGCTCCTACAATGAGCAGTTCTTC
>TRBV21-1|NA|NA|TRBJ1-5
CASSTHGQNQPQHF
TGTGCCAGCAGCACCCACGGACAGAATCAGCCCCAGCATTTT
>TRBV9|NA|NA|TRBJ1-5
CASSVGINSNQPQHF
TGTGCCAGCAGCGTAGGTATTAATAGCAATCAGCCCCAGCATTTT
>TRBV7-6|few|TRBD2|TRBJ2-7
CASSRTSGTYEQYF
TGTGCCAGCAGCCGGACTAGCGGGACTTACGAGCAGTACTTC
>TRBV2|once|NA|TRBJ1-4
CASSTGWRGEKLFF
TGTGCCAGCAGCACCGGATGGCGGGGTGAAAAACTGTTTTTT
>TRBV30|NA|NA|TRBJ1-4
CAWGTTLLFF
TGTGCCTGGGGGACGACTTTGTTGTTTTTT
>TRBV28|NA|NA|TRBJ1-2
CASSLWQGRGYTF
TGTGCCAGCAGTTTGTGGCAGGGCCGTGGCTACACCTTC
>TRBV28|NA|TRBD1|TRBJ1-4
CASSSRGGGNGEKLFF
TGTGCCAGCAGTTCCCGAGGAGGGGGCAATGGTGAAAAACTGTTTTTT
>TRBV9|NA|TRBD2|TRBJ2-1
CASSPGLDGGPEQFF
TGTGCCAGCAGCCCGGGACTAGACGGGGGGCCGGAGCAGTTCTTC
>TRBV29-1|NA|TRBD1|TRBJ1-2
CSVEGAGGFYGYTF
TGCAGCGTTGAAGGGGCAGGGGGCTTCTATGGCTACACCTTC
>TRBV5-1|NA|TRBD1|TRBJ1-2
CASGDRGQYGYTF
TGCGCCAGCGGGGACAGGGGGCAGTATGGCTACACCTTC
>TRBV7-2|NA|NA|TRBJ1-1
CASSLEGLTNTEAFF
TGTGCCAGCAGCTTAGAGGGGCTGACGAACACTGAAGCTTTCTTT
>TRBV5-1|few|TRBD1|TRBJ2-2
CASSPGGTGWAGELFF
TGCGCCAGCAGCCCTGGCGGGACAGGGTGGGCCGGGGAGCTGTTTTTT
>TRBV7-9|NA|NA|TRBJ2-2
CASSRLRDKATNTGELFF
TGTGCCAGCAGCAGACTCCGGGACAAAGCTACGAACACCGGGGAGCTGTTTTTT
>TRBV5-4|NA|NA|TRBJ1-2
CASSIQGYEWYGYTF
TGTGCCAGCAGCATACAGGGATATGAATGGTATGGCTACACCTTC
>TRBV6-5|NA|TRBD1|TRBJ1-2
CATRPRDRTGYTF
TGTGCCACCCGTCCTCGGGACAGGACAGGCTACACCTTC
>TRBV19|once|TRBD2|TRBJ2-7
CASSRRAGEYEQYF
TGTGCCAGTAGTAGGAGGGCGGGAGAGTACGAGCAGTACTTC
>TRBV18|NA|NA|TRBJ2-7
CASSPGLGYYEQYF
TGTGCCAGCTCACCCGGACTGGGGTACTACGAGCAGTACTTC
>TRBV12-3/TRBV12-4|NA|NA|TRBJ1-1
CASSGGRGTEAFF
TGTGCCAGCAGCGGGGGGAGGGGCACTGAAGCTTTCTTT
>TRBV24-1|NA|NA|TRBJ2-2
CATSDPQGSKMNTGELFF
TGTGCCACCAGTGATCCTCAGGGGAGTAAGATGAACACCGGGGAGCTGTTTTTT
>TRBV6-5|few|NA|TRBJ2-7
CASSYQTGSSYEQYF
TGTGCCAGCAGCTACCAAACAGGGAGCTCCTACGAGCAGTACTTC
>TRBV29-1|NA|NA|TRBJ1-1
CSVWRFNTEAFF
TGCAGCGTTTGGAGGTTCAACACTGAAGCTTTCTTT
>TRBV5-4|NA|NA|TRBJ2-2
CASSLGLRVNTGELFF
TGTGCCAGCAGCTTGGGACTGAGGGTGAACACCGGGGAGCTGTTTTTT
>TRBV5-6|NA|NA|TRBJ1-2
CASSLADRSNYGYTF
TGTGCCAGCAGCTTGGCAGACAGGTCTAACTATGGCTACACCTTC
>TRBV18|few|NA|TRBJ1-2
CASSPDGEGYTF
TGTGCCAGCTCACCAGACGGGGAGGGCTACACCTTC
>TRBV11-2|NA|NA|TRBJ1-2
CASSPGGTNYGYTF
TGTGCCAGCAGCCCAGGCGGGACCAACTATGGCTACACCTTC
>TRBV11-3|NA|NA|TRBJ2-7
CASSLTGGREQYF
TGTGCCAGCAGCTTAACCGGGGGACGTGAGCAGTACTTC
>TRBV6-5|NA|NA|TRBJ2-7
CASSAQQLTPYEQYF
TGTGCCAGCAGCGCACAGCAGCTCACCCCCTACGAGCAGTACTTC
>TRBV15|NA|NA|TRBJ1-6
CATSRDPGGGSPLHF
TGTGCCACCAGCAGAGATCCCGGCGGAGGGTCACCCCTCCACTTT
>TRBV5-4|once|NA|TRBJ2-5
CASSLRTQRAETQYF
TGTGCCAGCAGCTTGAGGACACAAAGGGCGGAGACCCAGTACTTC
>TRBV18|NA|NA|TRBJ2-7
CASSPATGRYEQYF
TGTGCCAGCTCACCCGCGACAGGGAGGTACGAGCAGTACTTC
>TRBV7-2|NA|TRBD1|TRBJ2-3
CASSLRQGITDTQYF
TGTGCCAGCAGCCTCAGACAGGGGATAACAGATACGCAGTATTTT
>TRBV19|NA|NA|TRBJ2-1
CASQSIGTYYNEQFF
TGTGCCAGTCAGTCGATCGGGACTTACTACAATGAGCAGTTCTTC
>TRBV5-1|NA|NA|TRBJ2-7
CASSLAGTLRGEQYF
TGCGCCAGCAGCTTGGCCGGGACTTTGAGGGGAGAGCAGTACTTC